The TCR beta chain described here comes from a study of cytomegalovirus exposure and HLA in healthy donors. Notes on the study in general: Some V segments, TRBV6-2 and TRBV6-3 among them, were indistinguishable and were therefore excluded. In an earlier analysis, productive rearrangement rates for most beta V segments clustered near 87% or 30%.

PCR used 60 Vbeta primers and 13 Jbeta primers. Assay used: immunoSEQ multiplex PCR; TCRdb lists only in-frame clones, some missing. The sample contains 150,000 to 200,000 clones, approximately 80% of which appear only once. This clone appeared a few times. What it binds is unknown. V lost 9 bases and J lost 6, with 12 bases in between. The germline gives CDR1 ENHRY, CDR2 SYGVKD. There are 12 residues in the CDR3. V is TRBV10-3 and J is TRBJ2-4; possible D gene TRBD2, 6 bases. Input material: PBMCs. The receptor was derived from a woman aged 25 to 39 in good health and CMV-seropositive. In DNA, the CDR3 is TGTGCCATTCGGGGGTGGGGAAACATTCAGTACTTC. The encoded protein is CAIRGWGNIQYF.